This TCR beta chain stems from a study of identical twins. One entry per CDR3 protein, called by TCRdb with MiXCR from the 5' RACE reads. The sample consists of under 300,000 distinct CDR3 sequences, 10% to 15% of them appearing once. Study results and caveats: Interpretation of the results relied on cross-sectional statistical analysis and not on following the same donors.

This clonotype was counted between two and nine times. The target antigen is unknown. The V end was cut by 3 bases, the J end by 0 bases, with 3 bases between. CDR3 length: 13 residues. CDR1 and CDR2 (germline): LNHNV, YYDKDF (reference sequence). Healthy Caucasians alone served as donors. These data also formed part of another study, on yellow fever vaccine responses in identical twins.

This receptor was obtained from a woman between 18 and 29 years old in good health. The V gene is TRBV15, the J gene TRBJ1-5; D is ambiguous. Sequenced input: memory (CD45RO+) T cells sorted from blood. CDR3 in DNA: TGTGCCACCAGCAGTTTTAGCAATCAGCCCCAGCATTTT. Its protein is CATSSFSNQPQHF.